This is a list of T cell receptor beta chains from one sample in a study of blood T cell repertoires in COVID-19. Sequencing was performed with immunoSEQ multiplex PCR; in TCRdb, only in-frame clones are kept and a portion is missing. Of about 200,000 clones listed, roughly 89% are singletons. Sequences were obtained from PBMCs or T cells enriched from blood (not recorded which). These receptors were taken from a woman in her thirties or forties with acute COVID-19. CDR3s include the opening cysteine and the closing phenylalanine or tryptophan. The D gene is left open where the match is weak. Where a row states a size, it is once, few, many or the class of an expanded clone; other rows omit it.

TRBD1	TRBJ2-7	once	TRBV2	CASSRGQWDYEQYF	TGTGCCAGCAGTCGGGGACAGTGGGATTACGAGCAGTACTTC
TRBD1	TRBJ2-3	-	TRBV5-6	CASSLDRGLWTDTQYF	TGTGCCAGCAGCTTGGACAGGGGGCTGTGGACAGATACGCAGTATTTT
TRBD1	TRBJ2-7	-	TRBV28	CASGRWTGYNEQYF	TGTGCCAGCGGCCGGTGGACAGGGTATAACGAGCAGTACTTC
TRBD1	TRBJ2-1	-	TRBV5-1	CASSFRGQNYNEQFF	TGCGCCAGCAGCTTCAGGGGACAGAACTACAATGAGCAGTTCTTC
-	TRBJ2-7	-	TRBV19	CASSIDPGAYEQYF	TGTGCCAGTAGTATAGACCCAGGGGCCTACGAGCAGTACTTC
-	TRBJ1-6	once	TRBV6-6	CASLGSFNSPLHF	TGTGCCAGTTTAGGGAGTTTTAATTCACCCCTCCACTTT
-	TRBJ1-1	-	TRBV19	CASSIRGMNTEAFF	TGTGCCAGTAGTATCAGGGGCATGAACACTGAAGCTTTCTTT
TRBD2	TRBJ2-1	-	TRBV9	CASSNAGGLGNEQFF	TGTGCCAGCAGCAATGCGGGGGGGCTCGGCAATGAGCAGTTCTTC
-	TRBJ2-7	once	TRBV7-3	CASSLCEKGLQRYEQYF	TGTGCCAGCAGCTTATGTGAAAAGGGACTGCAGCGCTACGAGCAGTACTTC
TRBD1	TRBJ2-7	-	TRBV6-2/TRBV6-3	CASSRTGYEQYF	TGTGCCAGCAGTAGGACAGGGTACGAGCAGTACTTC
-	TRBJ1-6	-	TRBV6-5	CASSYFRGGESPLHF	TGTGCCAGCAGTTACTTTCGGGGAGGAGAATCACCCCTCCACTTT
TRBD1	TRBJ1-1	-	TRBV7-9	CASSFHGTEMNTEAFF	TGTGCCAGCAGCTTCCACGGGACAGAGATGAACACTGAAGCTTTCTTT
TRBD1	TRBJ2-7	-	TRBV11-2	CASSLGWTGGYEQYF	TGTGCCAGCAGCCTAGGATGGACAGGGGGCTACGAGCAGTACTTC
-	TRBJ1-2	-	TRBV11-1	CASSLDSFYGYTF	TGTGCCAGCAGCTTAGACAGCTTCTATGGCTACACCTTC
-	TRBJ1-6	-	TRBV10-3	CAISERQPWRNSPLHF	TGTGCCATCAGTGAGAGGCAGCCGTGGAGAAATTCACCCCTCCACTTT
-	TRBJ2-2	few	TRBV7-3	CASSLGLGELFF	TGTGCCAGCAGCTTAGGGCTGGGGGAGCTGTTTTTT
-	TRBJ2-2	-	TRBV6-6	CASSWRGGELFF	TGTGCCAGCAGTTGGCGAGGCGGGGAGCTGTTTTTT
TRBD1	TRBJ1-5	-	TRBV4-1	CASSHEQGPNQPQHF	TGCGCCAGCAGCCACGAACAGGGGCCCAATCAGCCCCAGCATTTT
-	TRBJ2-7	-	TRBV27	CASSWGLSYEQYF	TGTGCCAGTAGCTGGGGACTCTCCTACGAGCAGTACTTC
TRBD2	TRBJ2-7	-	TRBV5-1	CASSLGGGSGYEQYF	TGCGCCAGCAGCTTGGGGGGCGGGAGTGGCTACGAGCAGTACTTC
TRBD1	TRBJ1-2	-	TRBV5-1	CASSSIQGAKGDGYTF	TGCGCCAGCAGCTCAATTCAGGGGGCGAAAGGAGATGGCTACACCTTC
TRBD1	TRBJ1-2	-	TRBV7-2	CASSLIGTGDGYGYTF	TGTGCCAGCAGCTTAATAGGGACAGGGGATGGCTATGGCTACACCTTC
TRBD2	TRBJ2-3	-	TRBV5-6	CASSFRGGTDTQYF	TGTGCCAGCAGCTTCCGGGGGGGCACAGATACGCAGTATTTT
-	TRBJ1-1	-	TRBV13	CASSPDRTNTEAFF	TGTGCCAGCAGCCCGGACAGAACGAACACTGAAGCTTTCTTT
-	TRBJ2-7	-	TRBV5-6	CASSSGTGAYEQYF	TGTGCCAGCAGCTCCGGGACTGGGGCCTACGAGCAGTACTTC
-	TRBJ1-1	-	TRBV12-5	CASGPGGSVAEAFF	TGTGCTAGTGGCCCGGGGGGGTCGGTCGCTGAAGCTTTCTTT
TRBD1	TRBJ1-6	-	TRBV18	CASSLGQGGIDSPLHF	TGTGCCAGCTCACTAGGACAGGGAGGAATAGATTCACCCCTCCACTTT
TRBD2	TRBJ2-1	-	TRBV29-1	CSVEPTSGGPARYNEQFF	TGCAGCGTAGAGCCCACCAGCGGGGGGCCCGCTCGGTACAATGAGCAGTTCTTC
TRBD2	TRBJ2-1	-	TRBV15	CATSREASGFWYNEQFF	TGTGCCACCAGCAGAGAGGCTAGCGGCTTTTGGTACAATGAGCAGTTCTTC
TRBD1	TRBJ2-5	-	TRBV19	CASSPGTGAKETQYF	TGTGCCAGTAGCCCCGGGACAGGGGCCAAAGAGACCCAGTACTTC
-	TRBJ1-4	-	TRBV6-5	CASSLLNREKLFF	TGTGCCAGCAGCCTACTTAACAGGGAAAAACTGTTTTTT
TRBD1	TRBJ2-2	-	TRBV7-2	CASSLPRLGTGRPGELFF	TGTGCCAGCAGCTTACCCCGTTTGGGGACAGGGAGGCCCGGGGAGCTGTTTTTT
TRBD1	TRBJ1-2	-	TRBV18	CASSPPGQGVYGYTF	TGTGCCAGCTCACCACCGGGACAGGGGGTCTACGGCTACACCTTC
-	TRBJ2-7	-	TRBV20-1	CSATTGNEQYF	TGCAGTGCAACTACAGGGAACGAGCAGTACTTC
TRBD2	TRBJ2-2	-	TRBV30	CACVPGLATGELFF	TGTGCCTGCGTACCGGGACTAGCAACCGGGGAGCTGTTTTTT
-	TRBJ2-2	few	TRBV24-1	CATSGQGITGELFF	TGTGCCACCAGTGGCCAGGGTATTACCGGGGAGCTGTTTTTT
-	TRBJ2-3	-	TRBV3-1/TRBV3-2	CASSQFDRNTDTQYF	TGTGCCAGCAGCCAATTCGACAGGAACACAGATACGCAGTATTTT
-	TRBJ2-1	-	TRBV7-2	CASRGGEPYNEQFF	TGTGCCAGCCGGGGTGGGGAGCCCTACAATGAGCAGTTCTTC
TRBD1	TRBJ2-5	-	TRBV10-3	CAISGGQGEQETQYF	TGTGCCATCAGTGGGGGACAGGGGGAGCAAGAGACCCAGTACTTC
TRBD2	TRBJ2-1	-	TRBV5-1	CASSLETSGLSFF	TGCGCCAGCAGCTTGGAAACTAGCGGTCTAAGTTTCTTC
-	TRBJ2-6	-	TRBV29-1	CSVGGGGVSGANVLTF	TGCAGCGTTGGAGGAGGAGGAGTTTCTGGGGCCAACGTCCTGACTTTC
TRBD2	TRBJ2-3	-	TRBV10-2	CASSESASGSFGTDTQYF	TGCGCCAGCAGTGAGTCGGCTAGCGGGAGTTTTGGCACAGATACGCAGTATTTT
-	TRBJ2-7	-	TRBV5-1	CASSSTGVSYEQYF	TGCGCCAGCAGCAGCACAGGAGTCTCCTACGAGCAGTACTTC
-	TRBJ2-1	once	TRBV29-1	CSVGGLDRLYNEQFF	TGCAGCGTGGGGGGGTTGGACAGACTCTACAATGAGCAGTTCTTC
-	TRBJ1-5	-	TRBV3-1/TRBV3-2	CASSPTGSTISNQPQHF	TGTGCCAGCAGCCCCACGGGGTCCACTATAAGCAATCAGCCCCAGCATTTT
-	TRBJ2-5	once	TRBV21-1	CASRRAGLIQETQYF	TGTGCCAGCAGAAGGGCGGGCCTGATCCAAGAGACCCAGTACTTC
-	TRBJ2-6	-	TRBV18	CASSPTDSGANVLTF	TGTGCCAGCTCACCTACAGACTCTGGGGCCAACGTCCTGACTTTC
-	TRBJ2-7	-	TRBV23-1	CASSRHLTGCAYEQYF	TGCGCCAGCAGTCGGCATCTTACGGGGTGCGCCTACGAGCAGTACTTC
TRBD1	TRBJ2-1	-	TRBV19	CASSMDRVSSYNEQFF	TGTGCCAGTAGTATGGACAGGGTAAGCTCCTACAATGAGCAGTTCTTC
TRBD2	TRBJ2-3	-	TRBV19	CASSRLAGGVRDTQYF	TGTGCCAGTAGTAGACTAGCGGGAGGGGTTCGGGATACGCAGTATTTT